The 27 T cell receptor beta chains below were found in one sample sequenced in a study of blood T cell repertoires in COVID-19. TCRdb keeps only in-frame clones here, not all; method: immunoSEQ multiplex PCR. The sample has 50,000 to 55,000 clones, around nine tenths seen once. The specimen sequenced was peripheral blood. The origin of the receptors is a man between 45 and 60 years old with acute or convalescent COVID-19.

The chain carries TRBV5-6 and TRBJ1-1; D possibly corresponds to TRBD1 (6 bases). CDR1 is SGHDT, CDR2 YYEEEE, per germline. V was shortened by 6 bases and J by 0 bases, with 15 bases between the two germline ends. The CDR3 consists of 15 residues. CDR3 sequence reads: CASTYTGQMNTEAFF. CDR3 in DNA: TGTGCCAGCACCTACACCGGACAGATGAACACTGAAGCTTTCTTT.

The V gene is TRBV5-1, the J gene TRBJ1-5; 9 nucleotides agree with TRBD1. Germline lookup yields CDR1 SGHRS and CDR2 YFSETQ. CDR3 length equals 15 residues. The trim removed 1 base at V and 6 bases at J, leaving 5 bases unmatched. The CDR3: CASSLMGQGGQPQHF. The CDR3 DNA sequence: TGCGCCAGCAGCTTGATGGGACAGGGTGGTCAGCCCCAGCATTTT.

The CDR3 sequence is CASSAGWAAGGTDTQYF. The CDR3 DNA sequence: TGCGCCAGCAGCGCAGGTTGGGCAGCGGGGGGCACAGATACGCAGTATTTT. V is TRBV4-1 and J is TRBJ2-3; 8 nucleotides match TRBD2. CDR3 length equals 17 residues. CDR1 and CDR2 (germline): MGHRA, YSYEKL. The V and J ends lost 5 bases and 1 base, in that order; junction bases with no gene match: 11.

As to this clone: Compared with germline, one end of the junction differs, possibly owing to a read error. V and J are TRBV15 and TRBJ1-2; 11 nucleotides line up with TRBD1. The length of the CDR3 is 15 residues. Per germline, CDR1 LNHNV and CDR2 YYDKDF (reference sequence). CDR3 in amino acids: CATEGQGAFLTSPSF. The CDR3 region has the DNA TGTGCCACCGAAGGACAGGGGGCCTTCCTCACCAGCCCGTCCTTC.

The CDR3 protein is CASSLELGQLATNEKLFF. In nucleotides, the CDR3 is TGTGCCAGCAGCCTCGAGCTGGGACAGCTAGCAACTAATGAAAAACTGTTTTTT. The chain couples TRBV7-9 to TRBJ1-4, with 7 bases that match TRBD1. CDR1 and CDR2 from the germline V gene are SEHNR and FQNEAQ (reference sequence). With 5 bases clipped from V and 0 bases from J, the junction kept 12 bases outside the gene matches. This CDR3 contains 18 residues.

The V and J genes are TRBV3-1 (or the pseudogene TRBV3-2) and TRBJ1-6; D gene uncertain. CDR3 length: 18 residues. CDR1 is LGHDT and CDR2 is YNNKEL in the germline V gene (reference sequence). Deletions cut 0 bases from V and 2 bases from J, with 14 bases between. CDR3 sequence: CASSQDMWASPYNSPLHF. CDR3 DNA sequence: TGTGCCAGCAGCCAAGATATGTGGGCAAGCCCCTATAATTCACCCCTCCACTTT.

This chain uses TRBV6-5 with TRBJ2-7; TRBD2 is a possible D gene (6 bases). V dropped 5 bases and J dropped 3 bases, with 14 bases sitting between them. Germline CDR1 reads MNHEY; CDR2 reads SVGAGI. The CDR3 runs to 14 residues. The CDR3 loop is CASSRDGGLYEQYF. For the CDR3, the DNA is TGTGCCAGCAGTAGGGACGGGGGACTCTACGAGCAGTACTTC.

V is TRBV10-3 and J is TRBJ2-7; unclear D gene. The CDR3 consists of 13 residues. CDR1 and CDR2 from the germline V gene are ENHRY and SYGVKD. The V gene lost 6 bases and the J gene lost 0 bases, with 9 bases spanning the gap. The CDR3 sequence is CAIREQSSYEQYF. DNA of the CDR3: TGTGCCATCAGGGAACAGAGCTCCTACGAGCAGTACTTC.

The chain carries TRBV19 and TRBJ1-2, with D maybe TRBD1 (5 bases). CDR1 and CDR2 from the germline V gene are LNHDA and SQIVND (reference sequence). V shed 3 bases and J shed 4 bases, with 12 bases lying between them. There are 14 residues in the CDR3. The CDR3 region has the DNA TGTGCCAGTAGTATCCAGGGTTTGCCCTATGGCTACACCTTC. It specifies CASSIQGLPYGYTF.

The rearrangement links TRBV7-3 to TRBJ2-1; 14 bases are a match to TRBD2. The CDR3 spans 13 residues. Germline V lookup: CDR1 SGHTA, CDR2 FQGTGA. The junction had 3 bases not matched to a gene; V was cut back by 8 bases and J by 9 bases. The CDR3 region is CASGTSGSGEQFF. The CDR3 DNA sequence: TGTGCCAGCGGGACTAGCGGGAGTGGTGAGCAGTTCTTC. The entire variable domain, with the rest obtained from reference TRBV7-3 and TRBJ2-1, is as follows: GAGVSQTPSNKVTEKGKYVELRCDPISGHTALYWYRQSLGQGPEFLIYFQGTGAADDSGLPNDRFFAVRPEGSVSTLKIQRTERGDSAVYLCASGTSGSGEQFFGPGTRLTVL.

This chain joins TRBV28 and TRBJ1-5; TRBD1 matches at 9 bases. Germline CDR1 and CDR2: MDHEN and SYDVKM. This CDR3 spans 21 amino acids. Trimming took 6 bases from V and 5 from J; bases not matched to a gene: 26. CDR3 amino acids: CASSHYTQGTGQTGSDQPQHF. The CDR3 DNA reads as TGTGCCAGCAGCCACTATACCCAGGGGACAGGGCAAACTGGTTCGGATCAGCCCCAGCATTTT. The whole variable domain, remainder taken from reference TRBV28 and TRBJ1-5, is DVKVTQSSRYLVKRTGEKVFLECVQDMDHENMFWYRQDPGLGLRLIYFSYDVKMKEKGDIPEGYSVSREKKERFSLILESASTNQTSMYLCASSHYTQGTGQTGSDQPQHFGDGTRLSIL.

The gene calls are TRBV11-2 and TRBJ2-2, with a weak D call TRBD1 (6 bases). V lost 5 bases and J 0 bases, leaving 13 bases between the germline ends. CDR1 is SGHAT and CDR2 is FQNNGV in the germline V gene. There are 16 residues in the CDR3. The CDR3 sequence: CASSPRDIANTGELFF. The CDR3 region has the DNA TGTGCCAGCAGCCCCCGGGACATCGCGAACACCGGGGAGCTGTTTTTT.

The chain combines TRBV6-5 with TRBJ1-4; D perhaps matches TRBD1 (6 bases). V was cut by 9 bases and J by 6 bases, with 14 bases left in between. This CDR3 spans 13 amino acids. CDR1 and CDR2 (germline): MNHEY, SVGAGI. CDR3 residues: CASAGGGDEKLFF. CDR3 DNA: TGTGCCAGTGCGGGGGGGGGCGATGAAAAACTGTTTTTT.

The chain is built from TRBV2 and TRBJ1-3; 7 positions match TRBD1. Germline V gene sequence: CDR1 SNHLY, CDR2 FYNNEI. The CDR3 runs 13 residues. The trim removed 7 bases at V and 10 bases at J, leaving 10 bases unmatched. DNA of the CDR3: TGTGCCAGCATCCTAGAGGGGGCGGGAACCATATATTTT. Translated, it gives CASILEGAGTIYF.

The chain has TRBV4-1 and TRBJ2-1, with 9 positions matching TRBD1. This CDR3 spans 16 amino acids. The V segment lost 0 bases and the J segment 4 bases; nucleotides outside the gene matches: 4. CDR1 and CDR2 (germline): MGHRA, YSYEKL. For the CDR3, the DNA is TGCGCCAGCAGCCAAGATGACAGGGGGACGTACAATGAGCAGTTCTTC. It translates to CASSQDDRGTYNEQFF.

This chain joins TRBV5-5 and TRBJ1-2; 8 nucleotides line up with TRBD1. Trimming at V came to 0 bases and at J to 10 bases, leaving 8 bases not matched to a gene. Germline V gene sequence: CDR1 SGHKS, CDR2 YYEKEE (reference sequence). The CDR3 runs 14 residues. The CDR3 region is CASSLGPGGENYTF. The CDR3 DNA follows: TGTGCCAGCAGCTTGGGTCCAGGGGGCGAGAACTACACCTTC.

This clone was counted only a few times. The V call is TRBV2, the J call TRBJ2-7; no clear D. The CDR3 length is 11 residues. The germline gives CDR1 SNHLY, CDR2 FYNNEI. V was shortened by 5 bases and J by 2 bases, with 4 bases between the two germline ends. In DNA form, the CDR3 reads TGTGCCAGCAGTACAGCCTACGAGCAGTACTTC. It translates to CASSTAYEQYF. Drawing the rest from reference TRBV2 and TRBJ2-7, the complete variable domain is EPEVTQTPSHQVTQMGQEVILRCVPISNHLYFYWYRQILGQKVEFLVSFYNNEISEKSEIFDDQFSVERPDGSNFTLKIRSTKLEDSAMYFCASSTAYEQYFGPGTRLTVT.

The chain links TRBV3-1 (or the pseudogene TRBV3-2) to TRBJ1-3; D may be TRBD1 (5 bases). Trimming took 0 bases from V and 1 from J, leaving 7 bases between them. CDR3 size: 15 residues. CDR1 and CDR2 from the germline V gene are LGHDT and YNNKEL (reference sequence). CDR3 sequence (DNA): TGTGCCAGCAGCCAAGAACACAGGTCTGGAAACACCATATATTTT. This translates into CASSQEHRSGNTIYF.

This chain joins TRBV20-1 and TRBJ2-7, with D perhaps TRBD1 (5 bases). The CDR3 has 11 residues. Germline CDR1 is DFQATT and CDR2 is SNEGSKA (reference sequence). Deletions cut 5 bases from V and 3 bases from J, with 8 bases between. Here the CDR3 reads CSAYDSYEQYF. CDR3 coding DNA: TGCAGTGCTTACGACAGCTACGAGCAGTACTTC.

The V and J genes are TRBV30 and TRBJ2-2, with TRBD2 identical over 8 bases. Germline CDR1 GTSNPN, CDR2 SVGIG (reference sequence). V lost 5 bases and J lost 7; bases outside the gene matches: 12. The CDR3 runs 15 residues. DNA of the CDR3: TGTGCCTGGCTAGCGGGTATCGGAAGCTACGGGGAGCTGTTTTTT. Amino acids: CAWLAGIGSYGELFF. The full variable domain, rest sourced from reference TRBV30 and TRBJ2-2, is SQTIHQWPATLVQPVGSPLSLECTVEGTSNPNLYWYRQAAGRGLQLLFYSVGIGQISSEVPQNLSASRPQDRQFILSSKKLLLSDSGFYLCAWLAGIGSYGELFFGEGSRLTVL.

This chain connects TRBV11-2 to TRBJ1-3; D possibly corresponds to TRBD1 (5 bases). Germline V gene lookup returns CDR1 SGHAT and CDR2 FQNNGV. V was trimmed by 3 bases and J by 3 bases, leaving 9 bases between them. The CDR3 is made up of 14 amino acids. CDR3 loop: CASSLGTNGNTIYF. The CDR3, as DNA: TGTGCCAGCAGCTTGGGGACTAATGGAAACACCATATATTTT. Looking up the rest from reference TRBV11-2 and TRBJ1-3 gives the full variable domain: EAGVAQSPRYKIIEKRQSVAFWCNPISGHATLYWYQQILGQGPKLLIQFQNNGVVDDSQLPKDRFSAERLKGVDSTLKIQPAKLEDSAVYLCASSLGTNGNTIYFGEGSWLTVV.

Written as DNA, the CDR3 is TGCGCCAGCAGCTTCGGCAGGCTTAGAGAACCCCTCCACTTT. This codes for CASSFGRLREPLHF. The chain has TRBV5-1 and TRBJ1-6; no clear D gene. V was cut by 2 bases and J by 12 bases, with 15 bases left in between. CDR3 length: 14 residues. The germline gives CDR1 SGHRS, CDR2 YFSETQ. The full variable domain, rest sourced from reference TRBV5-1 and TRBJ1-6, is KAGVTQTPRYLIKTRGQQVTLSCSPISGHRSVSWYQQTPGQGLQFLFEYFSETQRNKGNFPGRFSGRQFSNSRSEMNVSTLELGDSALYLCASSFGRLREPLHFGNGTRLTVT.

This clone was seen once. This chain links TRBV11-3 with TRBJ2-5; D possibly corresponds to TRBD1 (5 bases). The CDR3 spans 13 residues. Germline CDR1 SGHNT, CDR2 YENEEA. Trimming took 5 bases from V and 2 from J, leaving 9 bases between them. This CDR3 reads CASSLWTQETQYF. The CDR3 nucleotides read TGTGCCAGCAGCCTATGGACACAAGAGACCCAGTACTTC.

Only one count was recorded for this clone. The gene calls are TRBV25-1 and TRBJ2-7, with 8 bases that match TRBD1. Trimming cost V 3 bases and J 2 bases; bases outside gene matches: 3. Germline CDR1 MGHDK, CDR2 SYGVNS. The CDR3 length is 14 residues. The CDR3: CASSERTGTYEQYF. In DNA, the CDR3 is TGTGCCAGCAGTGAGAGGACAGGGACCTACGAGCAGTACTTC.

The rearrangement uses TRBV11-2 and TRBJ2-1, with 15 bases that match TRBD2. The CDR3 consists of 14 residues. Germline V gene data show CDR1 as SGHAT and CDR2 as FQNNGV. With 7 bases clipped from V and 7 bases from J, the junction kept 2 bases outside the gene matches. CDR3 in DNA: TGTGCCAGCACCGGGACTAGCGGGAGGAATGAGCAGTTCTTC. Protein sequence: CASTGTSGRNEQFF. The full variable domain, in which reference TRBV11-2 and TRBJ2-1 provide the parts outside the CDR3, is EAGVAQSPRYKIIEKRQSVAFWCNPISGHATLYWYQQILGQGPKLLIQFQNNGVVDDSQLPKDRFSAERLKGVDSTLKIQPAKLEDSAVYLCASTGTSGRNEQFFGPGTRLTVL.

As for this clone: At one of its ends the junction is not consistent with the germline gene, which may arise from a read error. The chain is built from TRBV6-5 and TRBJ2-5; 8 nucleotides agree with TRBD1. The germline V gene has CDR1 MNHEY and CDR2 SVGAGI. The CDR3 runs to 15 residues. The CDR3 is CASSSQGAGGMSSHF. DNA of the CDR3: TGTGCCAGCAGCTCCCAGGGGGCCGGGGGAATGAGCAGCCACTTC.

The rearrangement links TRBV13 to TRBJ2-3, with 11 positions matching TRBD1. The junction had 5 bases not matched to a gene; V was cut back by 4 bases and J by 2 bases. Germline V gene sequence: CDR1 PRHDT, CDR2 FYEKMQ (reference sequence). CDR3 size: 16 residues. The CDR3 protein is CASSYRTGGPTDTQYF. CDR3 nucleotide sequence: TGTGCCAGCAGCTATCGGACAGGGGGCCCCACAGATACGCAGTATTTT.